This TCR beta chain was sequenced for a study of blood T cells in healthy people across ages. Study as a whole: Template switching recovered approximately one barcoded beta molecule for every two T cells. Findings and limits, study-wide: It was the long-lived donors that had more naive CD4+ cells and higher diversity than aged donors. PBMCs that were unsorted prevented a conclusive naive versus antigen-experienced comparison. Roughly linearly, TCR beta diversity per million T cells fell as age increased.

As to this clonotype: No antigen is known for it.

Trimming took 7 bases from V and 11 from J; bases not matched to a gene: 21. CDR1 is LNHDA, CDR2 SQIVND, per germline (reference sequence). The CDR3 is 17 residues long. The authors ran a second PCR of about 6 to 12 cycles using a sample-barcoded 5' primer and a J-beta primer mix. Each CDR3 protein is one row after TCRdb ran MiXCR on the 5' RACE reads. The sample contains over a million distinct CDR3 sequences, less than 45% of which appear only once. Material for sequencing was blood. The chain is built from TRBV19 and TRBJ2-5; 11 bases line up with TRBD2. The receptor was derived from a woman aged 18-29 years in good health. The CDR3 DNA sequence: TGTGCCAGTAACCTCGGGCTAGCGGGAGGCGCGTACAATGAGCAGTACTTC. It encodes CASNLGLAGGAYNEQYF. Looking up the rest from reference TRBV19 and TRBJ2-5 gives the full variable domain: DGGITQSPKYLFRKEGQNVTLSCEQNLNHDAMYWYRQDPGQGLRLIYYSQIVNDFQKGDIAEGYSVSREKKESFPLTVTSAQKNPTAFYLCASNLGLAGGAYNEQYFGPGTRLLVL.